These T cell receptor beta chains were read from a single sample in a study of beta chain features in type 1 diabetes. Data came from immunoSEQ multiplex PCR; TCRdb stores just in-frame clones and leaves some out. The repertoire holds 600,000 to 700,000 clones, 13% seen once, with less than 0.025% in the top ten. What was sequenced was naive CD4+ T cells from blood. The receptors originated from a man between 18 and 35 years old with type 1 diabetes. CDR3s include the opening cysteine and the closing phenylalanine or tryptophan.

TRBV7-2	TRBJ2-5	CASSLGPSGGQETQYF
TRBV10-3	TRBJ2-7	CAISEDGAFYEQYF
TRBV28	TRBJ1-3	CASSLDTGGETGNTIYF
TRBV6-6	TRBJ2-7	CASTNGADEQYF
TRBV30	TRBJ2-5	CAWTSGGQETQYF
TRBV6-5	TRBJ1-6	CASSYGGENSPLHF
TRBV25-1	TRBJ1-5	CASSVGLNQPQHF
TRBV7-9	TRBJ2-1	CASSFSPGPSREFF
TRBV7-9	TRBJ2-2	CASSTRGTGELFF
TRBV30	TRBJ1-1	CAWSPGPTGGAFF
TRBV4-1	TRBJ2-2	CASSPRASGDTGELFF
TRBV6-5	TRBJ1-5	CASSYSSSLNQPQHF
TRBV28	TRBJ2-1	CASSQGLAGGNEQFF
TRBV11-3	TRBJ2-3	CASNRGTNTQYF
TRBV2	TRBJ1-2	CASSPGPSYGYTF
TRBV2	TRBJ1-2	CASSELPRTAYGYTF
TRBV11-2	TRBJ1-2	CASSSRSGRSTYGYTF
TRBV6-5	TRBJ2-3	CASIDHGRTDTQYF
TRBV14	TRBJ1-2	CASSPKSGGVGYTF
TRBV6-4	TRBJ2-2	CASSAENTGELFF
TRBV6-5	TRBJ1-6	CASSYSTAVNSPLHF
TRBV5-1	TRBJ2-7	CASSFEPGYEQYF
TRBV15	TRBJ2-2	CATSRGQGVIGELFF
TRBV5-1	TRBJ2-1	CASTSHRVSSIFINEQFF
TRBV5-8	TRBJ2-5	CASSLAGRGVETQYF
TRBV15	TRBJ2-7	CATSRDKGAGQGSYEQYF
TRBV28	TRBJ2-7	CASSLAPTPHEQYF
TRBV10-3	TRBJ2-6	CAIRTSGGSGANVLTF
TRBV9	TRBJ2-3	CASSVAAGGTTSTDTQYF
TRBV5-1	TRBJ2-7	CASSLAEGSGEQYF
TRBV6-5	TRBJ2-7	CASSYRFEQYF
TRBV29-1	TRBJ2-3	CSLRGSAGGLGYTQYF
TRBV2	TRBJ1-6	CASSVLEGNNSPLHF
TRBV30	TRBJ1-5	CAWSQGAYRDIHDGNQPQHF
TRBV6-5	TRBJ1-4	CASSYRFATNEKLFF
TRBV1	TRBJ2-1	CTSSPTAGTTYNEQFF
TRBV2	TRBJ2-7	CASSRDRAYEQYF
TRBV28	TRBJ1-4	CATKINEKLFF
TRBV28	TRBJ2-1	CASRDLKTGNEQFF
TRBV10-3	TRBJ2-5	CAITPRQGARETQYF
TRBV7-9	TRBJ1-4	CASSLFDEKLFF
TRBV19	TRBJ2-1	CASSVGRVAAEQFF
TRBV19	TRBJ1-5	CASSIDFERKNQPQHF
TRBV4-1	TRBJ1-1	CASSQDRDTEAFF
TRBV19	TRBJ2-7	CASSSRQGYEQYF
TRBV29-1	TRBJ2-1	CSVERGSGSSYNEQFF
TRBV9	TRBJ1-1	CASSVGPANTEAFF
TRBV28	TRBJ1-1	CASSRTGQGNTEAFF
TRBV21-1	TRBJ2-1	CASSNRDRRNEQFF
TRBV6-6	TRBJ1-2	CASSTTESYGYTF
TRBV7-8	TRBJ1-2	CASSPGQDYGYTF
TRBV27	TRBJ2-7	CASSPGGSYEQYF
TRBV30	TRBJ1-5	CAWSSDFRKDQPQHF
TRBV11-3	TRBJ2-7	CASSRTGSAYEQYF
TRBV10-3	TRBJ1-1	CAISDGGNTEAFF
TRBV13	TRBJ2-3	CASSLLLAGHTQYF
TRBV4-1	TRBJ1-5	CASSIGQGPSNQPQHF
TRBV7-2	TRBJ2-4	CASSYDTGGAGIQYF